The next 13 T cell receptor beta chains were all read from a single sample in a study of T cells after yellow fever vaccination (dated by TCRdb to about 2019). Library preparation employed 5' RACE. These reads were obtained on an Illumina NovaSeq 6000. TCRdb cleaned the public reads at Q25 with fastp, built clones with MiXCR and kept in-frame beta chains. Every distinct CDR3 protein forms one entry, paired with its most common genes and DNA. The sample table contains a few hundred thousand distinct CDR3 sequences; only one count was recorded for 4% to 5.5% of them. The ten largest clones take up around 19% of the sample. The label giving this sample's treatment or condition can be read as: live attenuated yellow fever vaccine strain. The sample consisted of PBMCs, taken 15 days after the yellow fever booster vaccination. These receptors were taken from a man between 18 and 35 years old who received the YFV17D yellow fever vaccine.

The genes are TRBV4-1 and TRBJ2-5, with a weak D call TRBD1 (7 bases). CDR1 MGHRA and CDR2 YSYEKL come from the germline V gene. CDR3 length equals 15 residues. V lost 3 bases and J lost 1, with 12 bases in between. The DNA of the CDR3 is TGCGCCAGCAGCCACGGCGGGGACAGCCAAGAGACCCAGTACTTC. Translation gives CASSHGGDSQETQYF.

This clonotype was recorded a few times. The V and J genes are TRBV5-1 and TRBJ2-1; D unresolved. Trimming took 0 bases from V and 12 from J, leaving 10 bases between them. Germline assignment: CDR1 SGHRS and CDR2 YFSETQ. The CDR3 is 12 amino acids. The CDR3 here is CASSLAGESQFF. DNA of the CDR3: TGCGCCAGCAGCTTGGCGGGCGAATCGCAGTTCTTC.

The table lists this clonotype with a few counts. V and J are TRBV18 and TRBJ2-7, with D uncertain. This CDR3 comprises 13 residues. V was clipped by 1 base and J by 7 bases, with 11 bases between them. Germline V lookup: CDR1 KGHSH, CDR2 LQKENI. The CDR3 bases are TGTGCCAGCTCACCACAAACCTCGGAAGAGCAGTACGTC. Protein sequence: CASSPQTSEEQYV.

Note on this clonotype: An end of the junction does not agree with germline; a read error may underlie this. The V and J genes are TRBV5-1 and TRBJ2-4, with 8 bases lining up with TRBD2. This CDR3 has 13 residues. Germline values: CDR1 SGHRS, CDR2 YFSETQ. The CDR3 nucleotides read TGCGCAAGCAGCTTGGTCGGGGGGGTCATTCAGTACTTC. The encoded protein is CASSLVGGVIQYF.

This clonotype was observed at least ten times. CDR3 amino acids: CSAKGSGGPRTDTQYF. CDR3 sequence (DNA): TGCAGTGCTAAGGGGAGCGGGGGCCCCCGCACAGATACGCAGTATTTT. The V and J genes are TRBV20-1 and TRBJ2-3; the match to TRBD2 covers 8 bases. The CDR3 totals 16 residues. Germline CDR1 reads DFQATT; CDR2 reads SNEGSKA (reference sequence). V trimming: 4 bases; J trimming: 1 base; junction bases outside the gene matches: 10.

This clonotype was recorded at least ten times. The gene calls are TRBV6-2 or TRBV6-3 and TRBJ1-1, with D uncertain. This CDR3 contains 16 residues. Germline V gene sequence: CDR1 MNHEY, CDR2 SVGEGT. Trimming took 2 bases from V and 1 from J, leaving 14 bases between them. CDR3 nucleotides: TGTGCCAGCAGTTACGCCTCCTCGGGCTGGAACACTGAAGCTTTCTTT. This gives the protein CASSYASSGWNTEAFF.

This clonotype was counted ten times or more. V and J are TRBV7-6 and TRBJ2-1; TRBD2 matches at 8 bases. Trimming took 1 base from V and 12 from J; bases not matched to a gene: 5. This CDR3 has 13 residues. Germline V gene sequence: CDR1 SGHVS, CDR2 FNYEAQ. The CDR3 sequence is CASSLVSGGRQFF. The CDR3 DNA sequence: TGTGCCAGCAGCTTAGTTTCGGGGGGGCGGCAGTTCTTC.

The table lists this clonotype with many counts. This rearrangement joins TRBV4-3 to TRBJ1-1, with D possibly being TRBD1 (6 bases). This CDR3 has 13 residues. Germline-derived CDR1 and CDR2 are LGHNA and YSLEER. V was cut by 6 bases and J by 0 bases, with 8 bases left in between. The CDR3 is CASRRTVNTEAFF. The CDR3 DNA reads as TGCGCCAGCAGGCGGACAGTGAACACTGAAGCTTTCTTT.

This clonotype came up many times. This chain joins TRBV12-3 or TRBV12-4 and TRBJ2-2; no firm D call. Trimming cost V 2 bases and J 1 base, with 8 bases left between them. This CDR3 spans 15 amino acids. The chain's CDR3 is CASSLKTGNTGELFF. The CDR3 DNA follows: TGTGCCAGCAGTTTAAAGACGGGGAACACCGGGGAGCTGTTTTTT.

In its sample, this clonotype was seen many times. The V gene is TRBV20-1, the J gene TRBJ2-3; D is uncertain. V was pared by 4 bases and J by 5 bases, with 13 bases between. Per germline, CDR1 DFQATT and CDR2 SNEGSKA (reference sequence). CDR3 length: 13 residues. The chain's CDR3 is CSATPDPGDTQYF. CDR3 nucleotide sequence: TGCAGTGCTACCCCGGACCCCGGAGATACGCAGTATTTT.

The chain uses TRBV18 and TRBJ1-4; D gene ambiguous. This CDR3 comprises 14 residues. The germline gives CDR1 KGHSH, CDR2 LQKENI. V lost 4 bases and J 5 bases, leaving 11 bases between the germline ends. The CDR3 reads CASSRQVPNEKLFF. CDR3 coding DNA: TGTGCCAGCTCACGTCAGGTTCCCAATGAAAAACTGTTTTTT.

The V and J genes are TRBV6-2 or TRBV6-3 and TRBJ1-5; D not resolved. With 2 bases removed from V and 4 bases from J, the gap between germline ends came to 0 bases. The CDR3 is made up of 11 amino acids. Germline V gene data show CDR1 as MNHEY and CDR2 as SVGEGT. The CDR3 DNA is TGTGCCAGCAGTTACAATCAGCCCCAGCATTTT. It specifies CASSYNQPQHF.

This clonotype was observed a handful of times. This rearrangement joins TRBV20-1 to TRBJ1-5; tentative D call: TRBD1 (6 bases). Trimming stripped 4 bases from V and 2 bases from J, with 21 bases between. Germline values: CDR1 DFQATT, CDR2 SNEGSKA (reference sequence). The CDR3 is made up of 17 amino acids. CDR3 protein: CSAIRSGTIRGNQPQHF. CDR3 nucleotide sequence: TGCAGTGCTATCCGATCTGGGACAATAAGAGGCAATCAGCCCCAGCATTTT.